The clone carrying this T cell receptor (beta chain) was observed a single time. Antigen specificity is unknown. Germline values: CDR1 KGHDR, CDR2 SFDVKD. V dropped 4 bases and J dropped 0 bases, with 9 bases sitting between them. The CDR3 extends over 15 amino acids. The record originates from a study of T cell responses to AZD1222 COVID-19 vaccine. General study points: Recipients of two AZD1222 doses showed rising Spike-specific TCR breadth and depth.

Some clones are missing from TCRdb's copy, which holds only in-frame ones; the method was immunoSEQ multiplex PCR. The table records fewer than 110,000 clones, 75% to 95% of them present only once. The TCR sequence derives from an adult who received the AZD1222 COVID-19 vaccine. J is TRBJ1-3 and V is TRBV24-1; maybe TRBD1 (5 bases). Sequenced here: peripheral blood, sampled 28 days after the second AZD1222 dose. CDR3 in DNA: TGTGCCACCAGTGACCCCGGGGGCTCTGGAAACACCATATATTTT. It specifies CATSDPGGSGNTIYF.